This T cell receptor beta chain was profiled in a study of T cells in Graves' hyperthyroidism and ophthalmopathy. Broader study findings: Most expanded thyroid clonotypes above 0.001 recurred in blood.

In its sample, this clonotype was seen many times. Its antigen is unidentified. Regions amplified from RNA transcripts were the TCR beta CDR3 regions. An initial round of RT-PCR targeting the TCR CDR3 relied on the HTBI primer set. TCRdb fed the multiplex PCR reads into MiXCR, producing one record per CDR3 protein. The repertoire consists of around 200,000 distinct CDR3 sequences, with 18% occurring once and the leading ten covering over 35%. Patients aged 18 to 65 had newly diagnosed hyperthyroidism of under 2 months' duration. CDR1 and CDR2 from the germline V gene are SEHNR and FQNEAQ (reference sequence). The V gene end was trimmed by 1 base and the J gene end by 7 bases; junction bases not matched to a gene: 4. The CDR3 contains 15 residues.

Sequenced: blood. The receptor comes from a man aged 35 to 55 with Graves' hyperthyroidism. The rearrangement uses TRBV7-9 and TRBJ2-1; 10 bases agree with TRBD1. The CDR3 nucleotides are TGTGCCAGCAGCTTAGGACAGGGGGCCTCGAATGAGCAGTTCTTC. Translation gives CASSLGQGASNEQFF.